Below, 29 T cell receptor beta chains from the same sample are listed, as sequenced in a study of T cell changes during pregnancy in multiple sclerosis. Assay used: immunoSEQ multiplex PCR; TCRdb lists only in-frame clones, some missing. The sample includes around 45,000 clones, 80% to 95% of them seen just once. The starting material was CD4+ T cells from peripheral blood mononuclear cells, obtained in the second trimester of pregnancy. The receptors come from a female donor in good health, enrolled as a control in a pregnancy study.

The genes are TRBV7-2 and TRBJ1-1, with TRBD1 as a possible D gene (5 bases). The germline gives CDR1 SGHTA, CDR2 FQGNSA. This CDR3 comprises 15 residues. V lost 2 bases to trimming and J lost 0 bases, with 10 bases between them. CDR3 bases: TGTGCCAGCAGCTTAAGGAAGGGGCTGAACACTGAAGCTTTCTTT. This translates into CASSLRKGLNTEAFF.

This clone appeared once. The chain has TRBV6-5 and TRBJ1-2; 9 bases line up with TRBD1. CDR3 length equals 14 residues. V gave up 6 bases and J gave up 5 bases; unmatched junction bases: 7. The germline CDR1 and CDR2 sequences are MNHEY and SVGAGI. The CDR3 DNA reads TGTGCCAGCAGCCTTCGGACAGGGGAATATGGCTACACCTTC. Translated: CASSLRTGEYGYTF.

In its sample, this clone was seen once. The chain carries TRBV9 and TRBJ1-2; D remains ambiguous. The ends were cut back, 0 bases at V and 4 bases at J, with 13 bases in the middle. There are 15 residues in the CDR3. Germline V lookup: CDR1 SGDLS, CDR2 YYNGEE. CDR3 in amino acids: CASSVDPGSTYGYTF. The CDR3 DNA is TGTGCCAGCAGCGTAGACCCGGGGAGTACCTATGGCTACACCTTC. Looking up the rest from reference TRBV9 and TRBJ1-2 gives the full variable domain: DSGVTQTPKHLITATGQRVTLRCSPRSGDLSVYWYQQSLDQGLQFLIQYYNGEERAKGNILERFSAQQFPDLHSELNLSSLELGDSALYFCASSVDPGSTYGYTFGSGTRLTVV.

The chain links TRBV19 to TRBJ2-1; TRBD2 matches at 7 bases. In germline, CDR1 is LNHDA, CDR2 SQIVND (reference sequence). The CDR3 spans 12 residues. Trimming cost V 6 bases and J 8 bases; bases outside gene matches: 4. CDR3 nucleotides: TGTGCCAGTAGGAAGGGGAGGGATGAGCAGTTCTTC. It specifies CASRKGRDEQFF. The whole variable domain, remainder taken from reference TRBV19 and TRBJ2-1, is DGGITQSPKYLFRKEGQNVTLSCEQNLNHDAMYWYRQDPGQGLRLIYYSQIVNDFQKGDIAEGYSVSREKKESFPLTVTSAQKNPTAFYLCASRKGRDEQFFGPGTRLTVL.

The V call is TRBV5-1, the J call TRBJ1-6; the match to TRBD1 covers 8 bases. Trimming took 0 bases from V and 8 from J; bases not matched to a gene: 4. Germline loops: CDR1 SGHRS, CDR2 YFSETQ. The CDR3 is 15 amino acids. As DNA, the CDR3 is TGCGCCAGCAGCTTGGAACAGGGGGGTTATTCACCCCTCCACTTT. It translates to CASSLEQGGYSPLHF.

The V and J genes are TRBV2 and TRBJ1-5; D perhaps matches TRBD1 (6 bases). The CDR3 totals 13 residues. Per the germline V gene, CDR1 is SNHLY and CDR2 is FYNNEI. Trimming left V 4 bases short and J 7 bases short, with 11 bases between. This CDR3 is CASSVTQGQPQHF. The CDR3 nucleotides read TGTGCCAGCAGTGTGACCCAGGGGCAGCCCCAGCATTTT.

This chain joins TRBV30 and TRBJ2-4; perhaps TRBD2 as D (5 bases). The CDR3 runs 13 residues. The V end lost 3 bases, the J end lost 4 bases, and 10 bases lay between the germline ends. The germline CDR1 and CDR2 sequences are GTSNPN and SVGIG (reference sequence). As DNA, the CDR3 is TGTGCCTGGAGCTCTGGGAGAAAAAACATTCAGTACTTC. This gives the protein CAWSSGRKNIQYF.

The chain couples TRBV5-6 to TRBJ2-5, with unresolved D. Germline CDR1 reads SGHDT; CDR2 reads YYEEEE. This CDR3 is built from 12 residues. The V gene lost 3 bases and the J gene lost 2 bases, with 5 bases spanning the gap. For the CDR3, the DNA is TGTGCCAGCAGCTCGCGGCAAGAGACCCAGTACTTC. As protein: CASSSRQETQYF.

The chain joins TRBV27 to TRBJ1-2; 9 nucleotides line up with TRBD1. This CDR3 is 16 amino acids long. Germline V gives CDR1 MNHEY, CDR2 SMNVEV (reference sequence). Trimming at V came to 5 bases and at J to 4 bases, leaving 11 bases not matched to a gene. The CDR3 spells CASSPRQGGDGYGYTF. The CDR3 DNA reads TGTGCCAGCAGTCCAAGACAGGGGGGTGATGGCTATGGCTACACCTTC.

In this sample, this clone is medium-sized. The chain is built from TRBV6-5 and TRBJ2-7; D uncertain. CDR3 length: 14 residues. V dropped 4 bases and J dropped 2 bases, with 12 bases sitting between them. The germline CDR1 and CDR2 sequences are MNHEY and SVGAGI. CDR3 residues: CASSSTYSTYEQYF. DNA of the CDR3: TGTGCCAGCAGTTCCACATACAGTACCTACGAGCAGTACTTC.

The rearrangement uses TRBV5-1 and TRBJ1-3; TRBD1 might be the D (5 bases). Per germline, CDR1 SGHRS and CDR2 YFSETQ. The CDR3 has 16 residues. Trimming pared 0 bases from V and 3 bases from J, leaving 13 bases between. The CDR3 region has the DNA TGCGCCAGCAGCTTGGGTAATGCGGGGGATGGAAACACCATATATTTT. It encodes CASSLGNAGDGNTIYF.

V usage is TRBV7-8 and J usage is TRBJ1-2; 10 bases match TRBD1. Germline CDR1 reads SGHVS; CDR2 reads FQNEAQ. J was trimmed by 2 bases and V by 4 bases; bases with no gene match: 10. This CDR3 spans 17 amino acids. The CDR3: CASSSKRPGQGNYGYTF. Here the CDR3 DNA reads TGTGCCAGCAGCTCGAAACGACCGGGACAGGGGAACTATGGCTACACCTTC.

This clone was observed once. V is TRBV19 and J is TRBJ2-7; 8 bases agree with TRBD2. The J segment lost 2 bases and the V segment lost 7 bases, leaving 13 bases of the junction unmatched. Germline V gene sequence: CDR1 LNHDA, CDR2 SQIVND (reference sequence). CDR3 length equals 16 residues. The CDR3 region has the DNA TGTGCCAGTACCCCCTCCGGGAGGGCGGGAACCTACGAGCAGTACTTC. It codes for CASTPSGRAGTYEQYF.

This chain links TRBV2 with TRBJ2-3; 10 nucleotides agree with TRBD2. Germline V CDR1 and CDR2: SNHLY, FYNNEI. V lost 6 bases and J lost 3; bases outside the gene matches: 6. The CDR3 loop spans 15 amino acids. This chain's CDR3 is CASRSERGGTDTQYF. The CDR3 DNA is TGTGCCAGCAGATCAGAGCGGGGGGGAACAGATACGCAGTATTTT.

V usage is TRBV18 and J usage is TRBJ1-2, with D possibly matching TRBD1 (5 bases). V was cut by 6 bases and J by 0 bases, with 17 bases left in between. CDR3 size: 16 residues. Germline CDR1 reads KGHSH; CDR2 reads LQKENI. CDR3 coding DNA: TGTGCCAGCTCTCAACAAGGAGGGGTGGCTAACTATGGCTACACCTTC. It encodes CASSQQGGVANYGYTF. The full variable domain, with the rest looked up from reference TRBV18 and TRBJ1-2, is NAGVMQNPRHLVRRRGQEARLRCSPMKGHSHVYWYRQLPEEGLKFMVYLQKENIIDESGMPKERFSAEFPKEGPSILRIQQVVRGDSAAYFCASSQQGGVANYGYTFGSGTRLTVV.

CDR3 nucleotides: TGTGCCAGCAGCTCACTAGCGGGAGCGGGGACCCAGTACTTC. Amino acid sequence: CASSSLAGAGTQYF. J is TRBJ2-5 and V is TRBV7-9; 11 nucleotides align to TRBD2. This CDR3 contains 14 residues. Per the germline V gene, CDR1 is SEHNR and CDR2 is FQNEAQ (reference sequence). Unmatched junction bases numbered 5, after V lost 4 bases and J lost 7 bases.

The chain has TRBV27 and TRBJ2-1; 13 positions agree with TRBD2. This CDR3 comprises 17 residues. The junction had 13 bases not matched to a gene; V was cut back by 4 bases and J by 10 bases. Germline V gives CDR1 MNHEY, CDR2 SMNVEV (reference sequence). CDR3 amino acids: CASSSSVGTSGIGEQFF. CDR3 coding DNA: TGTGCCAGCAGTTCCTCCGTCGGGACTAGCGGGATAGGGGAGCAGTTCTTC.

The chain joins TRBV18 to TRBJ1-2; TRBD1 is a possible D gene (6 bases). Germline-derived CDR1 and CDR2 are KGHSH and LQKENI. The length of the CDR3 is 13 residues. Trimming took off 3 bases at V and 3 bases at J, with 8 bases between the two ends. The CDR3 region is CASSPGHYYGYTF. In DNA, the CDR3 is TGTGCCAGCTCACCGGGACACTACTATGGCTACACCTTC.

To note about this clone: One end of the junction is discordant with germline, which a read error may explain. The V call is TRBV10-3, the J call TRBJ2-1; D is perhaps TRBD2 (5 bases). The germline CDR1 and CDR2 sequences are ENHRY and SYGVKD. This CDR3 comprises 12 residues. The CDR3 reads CVTAEPGNEQFF. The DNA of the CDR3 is TGCGTTACAGCGGAGCCGGGTAATGAGCAGTTCTTC.

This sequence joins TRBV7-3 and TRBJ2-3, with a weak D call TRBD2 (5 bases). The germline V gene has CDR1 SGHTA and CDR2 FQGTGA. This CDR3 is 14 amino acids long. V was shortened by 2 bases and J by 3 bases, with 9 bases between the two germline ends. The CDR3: CASSLAGGTDTQYF. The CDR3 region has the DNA TGTGCCAGCAGCTTAGCGGGTGGGACAGATACGCAGTATTTT.

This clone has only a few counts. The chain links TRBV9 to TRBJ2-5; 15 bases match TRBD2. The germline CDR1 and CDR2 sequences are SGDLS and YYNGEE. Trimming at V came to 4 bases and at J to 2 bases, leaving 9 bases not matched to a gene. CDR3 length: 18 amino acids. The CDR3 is CASSPGLAGGTRQETQYF. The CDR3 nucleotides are TGTGCCAGCAGCCCAGGACTAGCGGGGGGGACACGTCAAGAGACCCAGTACTTC.

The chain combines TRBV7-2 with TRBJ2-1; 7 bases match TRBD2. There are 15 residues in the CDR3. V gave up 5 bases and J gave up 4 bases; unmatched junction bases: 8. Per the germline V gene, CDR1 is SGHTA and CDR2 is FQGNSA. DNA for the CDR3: TGTGCCAGCAGCGCACGGGGGGTTGGGTACAATGAGCAGTTCTTC. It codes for CASSARGVGYNEQFF.

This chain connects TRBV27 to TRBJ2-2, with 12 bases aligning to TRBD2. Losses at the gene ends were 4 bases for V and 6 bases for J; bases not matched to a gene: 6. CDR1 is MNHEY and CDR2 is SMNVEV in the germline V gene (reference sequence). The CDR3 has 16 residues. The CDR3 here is CASSSGLAGRPGELFF. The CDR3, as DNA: TGTGCCAGCAGTTCTGGACTAGCGGGACGACCCGGGGAGCTGTTTTTT.

The CDR3, as DNA: TGTGCCAGCTCCATACTGCTCCAAGAGACCCAGTACTTC. Translation gives CASSILLQETQYF. The J gene is TRBJ2-5, the V gene TRBV11-2; D is uncertain. The CDR3 totals 13 residues. From germline, CDR1 is SGHAT and CDR2 FQNNGV. The V and J ends lost 8 bases and 1 base respectively, with 11 bases between them. Drawing the rest from reference TRBV11-2 and TRBJ2-5, the complete variable domain is EAGVAQSPRYKIIEKRQSVAFWCNPISGHATLYWYQQILGQGPKLLIQFQNNGVVDDSQLPKDRFSAERLKGVDSTLKIQPAKLEDSAVYLCASSILLQETQYFGPGTRLLVL.

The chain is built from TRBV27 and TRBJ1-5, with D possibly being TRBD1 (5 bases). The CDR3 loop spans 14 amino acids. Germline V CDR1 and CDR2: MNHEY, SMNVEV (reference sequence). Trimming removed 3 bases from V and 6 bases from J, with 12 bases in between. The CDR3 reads CASSFGQGTQPQHF. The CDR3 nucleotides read TGTGCCAGCAGTTTCGGGCAGGGCACTCAGCCCCAGCATTTT.

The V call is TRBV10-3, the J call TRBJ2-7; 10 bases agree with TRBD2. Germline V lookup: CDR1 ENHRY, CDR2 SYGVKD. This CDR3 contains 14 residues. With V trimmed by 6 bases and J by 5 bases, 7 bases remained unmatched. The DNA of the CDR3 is TGTGCCATCAGCGACTGGACTAGCGGCCACGAGCAGTACTTC. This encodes CAISDWTSGHEQYF.

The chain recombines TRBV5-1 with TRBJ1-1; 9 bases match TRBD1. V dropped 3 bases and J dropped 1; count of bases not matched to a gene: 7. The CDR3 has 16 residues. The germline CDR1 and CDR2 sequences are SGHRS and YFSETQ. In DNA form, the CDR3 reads TGCGCCAGCAGCTGGGGACAGGGCGCTACGAACACTGAAGCTTTCTTT. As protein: CASSWGQGATNTEAFF. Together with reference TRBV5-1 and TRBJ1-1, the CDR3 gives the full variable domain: KAGVTQTPRYLIKTRGQQVTLSCSPISGHRSVSWYQQTPGQGLQFLFEYFSETQRNKGNFPGRFSGRQFSNSRSEMNVSTLELGDSALYLCASSWGQGATNTEAFFGQGTRLTVV.

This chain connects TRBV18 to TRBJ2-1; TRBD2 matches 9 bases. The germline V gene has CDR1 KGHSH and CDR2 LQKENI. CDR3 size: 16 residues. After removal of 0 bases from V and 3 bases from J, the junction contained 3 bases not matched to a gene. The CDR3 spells CASSPPASGIYNEQFF. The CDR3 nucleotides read TGTGCCAGCTCACCACCGGCTAGCGGGATCTACAATGAGCAGTTCTTC.

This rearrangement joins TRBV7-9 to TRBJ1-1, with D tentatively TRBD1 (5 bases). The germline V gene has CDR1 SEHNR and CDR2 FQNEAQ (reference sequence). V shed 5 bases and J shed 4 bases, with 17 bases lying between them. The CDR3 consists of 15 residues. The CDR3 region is CASSPGSWGGTEAFF. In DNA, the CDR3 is TGTGCCAGCAGCCCCGGGTCGTGGGGGGGCACTGAAGCTTTCTTT.